Presented here are 10 T cell receptor beta chains from one specimen sequenced in a study of regulatory T cells in long-lasting Graves disease. Time point reported: newly diagnosed GD, antithyroid drugs for less than 3 months. PBMC-derived RNA was used for the TCR library. Combining iRepertoire HTBI primers with Arm-PCR of CDR3 regions, the authors built TCR beta libraries. One entry per CDR3 protein, called by TCRdb with MiXCR from the multiplex PCR reads. The profile covers some 220,000 distinct CDR3 sequences, with approximately 19% appearing a single time and roughly 12% taken by the ten largest. This sample also belongs to another study, concerning T cells in Graves' hyperthyroidism and ophthalmopathy.

The source was peripheral blood mononuclear cells (PBMCs), collected at new diagnosis, from a patient treated with antithyroid drugs. These receptors came from a woman aged 25 to 39 with Graves disease.

This clonotype showed up many times. The chain links TRBV30 to TRBJ2-5; possible D gene TRBD2, 5 bases. V lost 0 bases, J lost 4 bases, and 15 bases lay in between. The germline V gene encodes CDR1 GTSNPN and CDR2 SVGIG (reference sequence). The CDR3 is 15 residues long. The CDR3 loop is CAWSVLSSPGETQYF. The CDR3 DNA reads TGTGCCTGGAGTGTACTATCTAGCCCCGGAGAGACCCAGTACTTC.

This clonotype was seen a few times. The V gene is TRBV30, the J gene TRBJ2-1; 12 bases match TRBD2. This CDR3 region has 15 residues. The trim removed 5 bases at V and 6 bases at J, leaving 8 bases unmatched. Germline-derived CDR1 and CDR2 are GTSNPN and SVGIG (reference sequence). The CDR3 nucleotides are TGTGCCTGGGCCAGACTAGCGGGAGTCGGCAATGAGCAGTTCTTC. Translation: CAWARLAGVGNEQFF.

This clonotype was found a few times. The J gene is TRBJ1-2, the V gene TRBV4-2, with TRBD1 matching 9 bases. The CDR3 covers 16 residues. The germline V gene has CDR1 LGHNA and CDR2 YNFKEQ. After removal of 0 bases from V and 3 bases from J, the junction contained 5 bases not matched to a gene. CDR3 region: CASSQDWTGADYGYTF. The DNA of the CDR3 is TGTGCCAGCAGCCAAGATTGGACAGGGGCTGACTATGGCTACACCTTC.

As regards this clonotype: Only one base separates this from a far larger clonotype, so it likely reflects a read error. The V call is TRBV5-1, the J call TRBJ2-3, with 7 nucleotides matching TRBD2. The end of the DNA is better explained by TRBJ2-1, so the J call may be wrong. Germline V gene sequence: CDR1 SGHRS, CDR2 YFSETQ. The CDR3 has 13 residues. The CDR3 here is CASSSGGQREQFF. The CDR3 DNA reads as TGCGCCAGCAGCTCGGGGGGTCAGCGGGAGCAGTTCTTC.

The J gene is TRBJ2-3, the V gene TRBV2, with 7 bases identical to TRBD2. The length of the CDR3 is 14 residues. The J segment lost 1 base and the V segment lost 8 bases, leaving 6 bases of the junction unmatched. CDR1 and CDR2 (germline): SNHLY, FYNNEI. Here the CDR3 reads CASRAGEGTDTQYF. CDR3 coding DNA: TGTGCCAGCCGTGCGGGAGAGGGCACAGATACGCAGTATTTT.

This clonotype was seen ten or more times. The chain has TRBV6-2 or TRBV6-3 and TRBJ2-3, with 7 bases identical to TRBD2. This CDR3 has 15 residues. Germline CDR1 MNHEY, CDR2 SVGEGT. Losses at the gene ends were 8 bases for V and 0 bases for J; bases not matched to a gene: 8. As DNA, the CDR3 is TGTGCCAGCCTCAGCGGGGAACTTAGCACAGATACGCAGTATTTT. Translation: CASLSGELSTDTQYF.

This clonotype was detected ten times or more. This sequence joins TRBV19 and TRBJ1-1; D not resolved. The germline V gene has CDR1 LNHDA and CDR2 SQIVND (reference sequence). The V end lost 7 bases, the J end lost 1 base, and 16 bases lay between the germline ends. The CDR3 totals 15 residues. CDR3 sequence: CASTYIPAANTEAFF. The CDR3 DNA reads as TGTGCCAGTACCTATATCCCCGCCGCGAACACTGAAGCTTTCTTT.

A remark on this clonotype: The germline gene is not matched at one end of the junction; a read error may be the cause. The J gene is TRBJ1-4, the V gene TRBV10-1; D is unresolved. The CDR3 has 16 residues. CDR1 is WNHNN, CDR2 SYGVQD, per germline (reference sequence). CDR3 sequence reads: CAGSGPRTDTNEKLFF. The DNA of the CDR3 is TGCGCCGGCAGTGGACCCCGGACGGATACAAATGAAAAACTGTTTTTT.

This clonotype was seen ten or more times. The gene calls are TRBV11-2 and TRBJ1-1, with D possibly TRBD1 on 6 matching bases. Germline V lookup: CDR1 SGHAT, CDR2 FQNNGV. With 5 bases removed from V and 6 bases from J, the gap between germline ends came to 13 bases. The CDR3 is made up of 13 amino acids. In DNA, the CDR3 is TGTGCCAGCAGCCCCACCGGGACACCTGAAGCTTTCTTT. Its protein is CASSPTGTPEAFF.

At least ten counts were recorded for this clonotype. The rearrangement uses TRBV20-1 and TRBJ1-5; no clear D gene. The CDR3 consists of 13 residues. V was clipped by 1 base and J by 6 bases, with 10 bases between them. Germline V gene lookup returns CDR1 DFQATT and CDR2 SNEGSKA (reference sequence). DNA for the CDR3: TGCAGTGCTAGAGTAGGGAATAGTCAGCCCCAGCATTTT. Residues: CSARVGNSQPQHF.